The 7 T cell receptor beta chains below were found in one sample sequenced in a study of control samples from healthy donors and cancer patients. Sequenced by immunoSEQ multiplex PCR; TCRdb stores in-frame clones only, minus some. The sample includes roughly 90,000 clones, approximately 93% of them seen just once. Sequencing was performed on blood. The receptor source for this set is a woman aged 25-40 years in good health.

The rearrangement uses TRBV19 and TRBJ1-2, with D maybe TRBD1 (5 bases). The germline gives CDR1 LNHDA, CDR2 SQIVND (reference sequence). Deletions cut 6 bases from V and 2 bases from J, with 10 bases between. The CDR3 runs to 13 residues. CDR3 region: CASRSGVNYGYTF. CDR3 DNA: TGTGCCAGTAGGTCGGGGGTGAACTATGGCTACACCTTC.

This clone appeared once. The chain recombines TRBV5-1 with TRBJ2-1; TRBD1 agrees at 7 bases. Germline lookup yields CDR1 SGHRS and CDR2 YFSETQ. J lost 8 bases, V lost 2 bases, and 13 bases had no gene match. There are 16 residues in the CDR3. DNA of the CDR3: TGCGCCAGCAGCTTTTATTTGGGACAGAGTAGCGATGAGCAGTTCTTC. It specifies CASSFYLGQSSDEQFF.

The chain uses TRBV2 and TRBJ2-1; D uncertain. Germline V gene lookup returns CDR1 SNHLY and CDR2 FYNNEI. The CDR3 spans 18 residues. CDR3 residues: CATDPPSQIPSVRNEQFF. The CDR3 nucleotides are TGTGCTACAGACCCCCCATCCCAAATCCCCTCAGTTAGGAATGAGCAGTTCTTC. Based on the CDR3 plus reference TRBV2 and TRBJ2-1, the full variable domain is EPEVTQTPSHQVTQMGQEVILRCVPISNHLYFYWYRQILGQKVEFLVSFYNNEISEKSEIFDDQFSVERPDGSNFTLKIRSTKLEDSAMYFCATDPPSQIPSVRNEQFFGPGTRLTVL.

Written as DNA, the CDR3 is TGTGCCAGCAGCGCCCTCCCCGGGACTAGCGGTCTCAATGAGCAGTTCTTC. Translation: CASSALPGTSGLNEQFF. The chain uses TRBV9 and TRBJ2-1, with TRBD2 matching over 11 bases. The CDR3 has 17 amino acids. V shed 3 bases, J shed 6 bases, and the junction held 11 bases outside the gene matches. Germline CDR1 is SGDLS and CDR2 is YYNGEE.

The V call is TRBV5-1, the J call TRBJ1-6; tentative D call: TRBD1 (6 bases). The germline V gene has CDR1 SGHRS and CDR2 YFSETQ. The CDR3 is made up of 16 amino acids. V dropped 2 bases and J dropped 5 bases, with 14 bases sitting between them. The CDR3 sequence is CASSFQTGDNNSPLHF. The CDR3 bases are TGCGCCAGCAGCTTTCAGACAGGCGACAATAATTCACCCCTCCACTTT.

This rearrangement joins TRBV27 to TRBJ2-2; D gene uncertain. The germline CDR1 and CDR2 sequences are MNHEY and SMNVEV (reference sequence). Trimming cost V 3 bases and J 1 base, with 3 bases left between them. CDR3 length: 13 residues. CDR3 coding DNA: TGTGCCAGCAGTTTTGGGAACACCGGGGAGCTGTTTTTT. It translates to CASSFGNTGELFF.

The rearrangement uses TRBV20-1 and TRBJ2-2; D possibly corresponds to TRBD2 (6 bases). The V gene lost 3 bases and the J gene lost 5 bases, with 13 bases spanning the gap. CDR1 DFQATT and CDR2 SNEGSKA come from the germline V gene (reference sequence). The length of the CDR3 is 14 residues. CDR3 sequence reads: CSASREAGTGELFF. CDR3 DNA: TGCAGTGCTAGTCGCGAGGCGGGAACCGGGGAGCTGTTTTTT.